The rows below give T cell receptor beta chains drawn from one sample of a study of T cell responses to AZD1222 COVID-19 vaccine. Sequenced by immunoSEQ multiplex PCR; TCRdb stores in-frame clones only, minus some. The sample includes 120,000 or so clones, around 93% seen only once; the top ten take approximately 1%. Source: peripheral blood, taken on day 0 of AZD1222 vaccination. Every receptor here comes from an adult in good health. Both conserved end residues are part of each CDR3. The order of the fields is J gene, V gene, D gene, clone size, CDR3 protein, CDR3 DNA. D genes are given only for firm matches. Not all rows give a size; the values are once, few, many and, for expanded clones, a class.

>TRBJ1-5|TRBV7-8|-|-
CASSLGTANSNQPQHF
TGTGCCAGCAGCTTAGGGACAGCCAATAGCAATCAGCCCCAGCATTTT
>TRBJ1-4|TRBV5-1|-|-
CASSLEASRNEKLFF
TGCGCCAGCAGCTTGGAGGCCAGCCGTAATGAAAAACTGTTTTTT
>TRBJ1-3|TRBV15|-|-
CATSRDLGAGNTIYF
TGTGCCACCAGCAGAGATCTGGGAGCTGGAAACACCATATATTTT
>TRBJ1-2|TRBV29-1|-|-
CSAKAGYNYGYTF
TGCAGCGCCAAAGCAGGGTATAACTATGGCTACACCTTC
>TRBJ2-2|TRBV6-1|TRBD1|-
CASSEGTGVGTGELFF
TGTGCCAGCAGTGAGGGGACAGGGGTAGGAACCGGGGAGCTGTTTTTT
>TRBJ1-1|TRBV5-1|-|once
CASSSEGLSTEAFF
TGCGCCAGCAGCAGCGAAGGACTGAGCACTGAAGCTTTCTTT
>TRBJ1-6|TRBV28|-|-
CASSFPRPINSPLHF
TGTGCCAGCAGTTTCCCCCGGCCGATTAATTCACCCCTCCACTTT
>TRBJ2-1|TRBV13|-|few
CASSYHRAGEQFF
TGTGCCAGCAGCTATCACAGGGCTGGTGAGCAGTTCTTC
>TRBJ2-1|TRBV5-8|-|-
CASSSSEWFNNEQFF
TGTGCCAGCAGCTCCTCCGAGTGGTTTAACAATGAGCAGTTCTTC
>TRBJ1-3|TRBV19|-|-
CASTRDRGNTIYF
TGTGCCAGTACTCGGGACCGTGGAAACACCATATATTTT
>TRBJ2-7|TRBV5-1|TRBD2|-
CASSENSGSTSYEQYF
TGCGCCAGCAGCGAGAATAGCGGGTCAACCTCCTACGAGCAGTACTTC
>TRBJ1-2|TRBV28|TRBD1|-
CASSLPTGVYGYTF
TGTGCCAGCAGTTTACCCACAGGGGTCTATGGCTACACCTTC
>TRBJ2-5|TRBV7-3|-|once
CASSLNGQGETQYF
TGTGCCAGCAGCTTAAACGGCCAGGGAGAGACCCAGTACTTC
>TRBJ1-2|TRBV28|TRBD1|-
CASSIGQGYGYTF
TGTGCCAGCAGCATCGGACAGGGCTATGGCTACACCTTC
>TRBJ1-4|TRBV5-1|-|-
CASSLAGGPGSNEKLFF
TGCGCCAGCAGCTTGGCCGGCGGCCCCGGCAGTAATGAAAAACTGTTTTTT
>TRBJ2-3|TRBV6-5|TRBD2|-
CATRLAGVKDTQYF
TGTGCCACACGACTAGCGGGAGTCAAAGATACGCAGTATTTT
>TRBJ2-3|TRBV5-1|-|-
CASSLELRETQYF
TGCGCCAGCAGCTTGGAGCTTCGGGAGACGCAGTATTTT
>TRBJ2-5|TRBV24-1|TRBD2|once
CATSDSRGVGETQYF
TGTGCCACCAGTGATTCCCGGGGGGTGGGAGAGACCCAGTACTTC
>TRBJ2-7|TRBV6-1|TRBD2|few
CASSEMAGGPYEQYF
TGTGCCAGCAGTGAAATGGCGGGAGGGCCCTACGAGCAGTACTTC
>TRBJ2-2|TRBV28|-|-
CASSLISLSGELFF
TGTGCCAGCAGTTTGATCAGTTTGTCCGGGGAGCTGTTTTTT
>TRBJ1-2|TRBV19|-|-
CASRRDRRANYGYTF
TGTGCCAGTAGGAGAGACAGGCGAGCTAACTATGGCTACACCTTC
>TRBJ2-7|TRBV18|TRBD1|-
CASSPPISGGGFQYF
TGTGCCAGCTCACCACCTATATCAGGGGGCGGCTTCCAGTACTTC
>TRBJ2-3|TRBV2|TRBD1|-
CASSGDRADTQYF
TGTGCCAGCAGTGGGGACAGGGCAGATACGCAGTATTTT
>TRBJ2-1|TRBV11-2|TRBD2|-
CASSLGELAGNEQFF
TGTGCCAGCAGCTTAGGTGAACTAGCGGGGAATGAGCAGTTCTTC